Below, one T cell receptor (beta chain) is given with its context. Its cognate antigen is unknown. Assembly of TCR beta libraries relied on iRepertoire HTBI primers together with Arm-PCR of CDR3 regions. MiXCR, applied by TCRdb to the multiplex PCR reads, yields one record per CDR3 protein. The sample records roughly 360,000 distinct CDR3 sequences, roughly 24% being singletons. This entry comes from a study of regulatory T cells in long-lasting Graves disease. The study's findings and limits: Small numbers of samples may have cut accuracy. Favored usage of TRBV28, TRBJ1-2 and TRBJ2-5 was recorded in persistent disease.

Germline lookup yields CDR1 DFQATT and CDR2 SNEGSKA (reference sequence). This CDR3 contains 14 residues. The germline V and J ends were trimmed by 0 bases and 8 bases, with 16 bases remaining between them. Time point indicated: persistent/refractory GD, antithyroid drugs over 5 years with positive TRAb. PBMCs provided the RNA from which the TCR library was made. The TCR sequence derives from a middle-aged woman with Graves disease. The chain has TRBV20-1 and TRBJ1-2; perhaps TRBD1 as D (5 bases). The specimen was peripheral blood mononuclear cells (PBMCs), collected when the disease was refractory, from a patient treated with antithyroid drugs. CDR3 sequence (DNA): TGCAGTGCTAGAGATCAGGGAACGTCGCGGGGCTACACCTTC. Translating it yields CSARDQGTSRGYTF.